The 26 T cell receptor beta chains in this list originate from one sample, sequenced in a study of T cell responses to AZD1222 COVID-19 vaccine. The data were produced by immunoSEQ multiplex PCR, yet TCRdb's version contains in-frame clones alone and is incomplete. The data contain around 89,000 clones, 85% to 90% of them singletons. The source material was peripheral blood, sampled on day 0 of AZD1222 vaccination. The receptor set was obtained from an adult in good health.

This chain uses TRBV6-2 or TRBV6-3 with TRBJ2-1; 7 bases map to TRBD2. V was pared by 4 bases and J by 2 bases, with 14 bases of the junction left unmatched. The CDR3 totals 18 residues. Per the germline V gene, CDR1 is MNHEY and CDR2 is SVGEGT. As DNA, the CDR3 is TGTGCCAGCAGTTTTCTGGGGGGGGGACTCGAACCCTACAATGAGCAGTTCTTC. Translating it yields CASSFLGGGLEPYNEQFF.

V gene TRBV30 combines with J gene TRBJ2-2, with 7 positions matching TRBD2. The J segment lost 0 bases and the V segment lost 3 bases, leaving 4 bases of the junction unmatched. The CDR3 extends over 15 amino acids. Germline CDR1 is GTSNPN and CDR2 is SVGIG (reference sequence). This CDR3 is CAWRLAGPNTGELFF. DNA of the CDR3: TGTGCCTGGAGGTTAGCGGGTCCGAACACCGGGGAGCTGTTTTTT.

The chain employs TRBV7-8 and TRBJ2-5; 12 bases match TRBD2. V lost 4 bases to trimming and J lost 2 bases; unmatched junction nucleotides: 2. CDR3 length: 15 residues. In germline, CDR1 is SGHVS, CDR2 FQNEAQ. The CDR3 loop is CASSSSGGVQETQYF. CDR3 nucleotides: TGTGCCAGCAGCTCTAGCGGGGGGGTTCAAGAGACCCAGTACTTC.

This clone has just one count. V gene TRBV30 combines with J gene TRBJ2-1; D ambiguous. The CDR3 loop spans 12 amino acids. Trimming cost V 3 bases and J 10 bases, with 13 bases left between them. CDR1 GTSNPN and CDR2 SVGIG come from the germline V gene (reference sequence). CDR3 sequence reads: CAWSPRLGEQFF. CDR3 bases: TGTGCCTGGAGCCCTAGGTTGGGGGAGCAGTTCTTC.

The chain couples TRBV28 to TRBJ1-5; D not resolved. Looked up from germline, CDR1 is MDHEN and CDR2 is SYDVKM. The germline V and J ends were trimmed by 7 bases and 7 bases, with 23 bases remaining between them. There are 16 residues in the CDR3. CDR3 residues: CASTSFRRGGEQPQHF. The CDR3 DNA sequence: TGTGCCAGCACCTCCTTTCGGCGTGGCGGGGAACAGCCCCAGCATTTT.

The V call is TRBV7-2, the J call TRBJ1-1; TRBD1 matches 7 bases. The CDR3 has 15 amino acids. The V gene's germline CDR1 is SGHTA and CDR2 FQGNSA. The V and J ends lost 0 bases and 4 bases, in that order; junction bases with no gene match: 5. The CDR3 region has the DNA TGTGCCAGCAGCTTAGCCGGGGGACAGACCACTGAAGCTTTCTTT. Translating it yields CASSLAGGQTTEAFF.

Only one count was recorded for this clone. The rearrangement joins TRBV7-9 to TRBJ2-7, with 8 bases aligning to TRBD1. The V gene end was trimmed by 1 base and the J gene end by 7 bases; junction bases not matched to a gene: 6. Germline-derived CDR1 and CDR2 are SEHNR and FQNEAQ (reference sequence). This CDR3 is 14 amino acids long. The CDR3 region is CASSLGDRSSEQYF. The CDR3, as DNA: TGTGCCAGCAGCTTAGGGGACAGGTCATCAGAGCAGTACTTC.

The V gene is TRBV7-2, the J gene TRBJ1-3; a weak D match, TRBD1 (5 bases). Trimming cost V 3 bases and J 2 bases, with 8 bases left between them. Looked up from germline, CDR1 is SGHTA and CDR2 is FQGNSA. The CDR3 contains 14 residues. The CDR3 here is CASSLGRAGNTIYF. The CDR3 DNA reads TGTGCCAGCAGCTTGGGCAGGGCTGGAAACACCATATATTTT.

The CDR3 region is CASSSRGQAQPQHF. For the CDR3, the DNA is TGTGCCAGCAGCTCACGTGGACAGGCCCAGCCCCAGCATTTT. V usage is TRBV27 and J usage is TRBJ1-5; TRBD1 aligns across 7 bases. The CDR3 covers 14 residues. Germline CDR1 and CDR2: MNHEY and SMNVEV (reference sequence). Trimming took 6 bases from V and 7 from J; bases not matched to a gene: 9.

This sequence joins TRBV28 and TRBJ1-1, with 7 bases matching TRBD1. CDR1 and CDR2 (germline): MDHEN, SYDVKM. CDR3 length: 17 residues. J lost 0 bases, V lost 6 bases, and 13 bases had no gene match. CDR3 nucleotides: TGTGCCAGCAGAAAATTGGGACAGCTTACCATGAACACTGAAGCTTTCTTT. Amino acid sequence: CASRKLGQLTMNTEAFF.

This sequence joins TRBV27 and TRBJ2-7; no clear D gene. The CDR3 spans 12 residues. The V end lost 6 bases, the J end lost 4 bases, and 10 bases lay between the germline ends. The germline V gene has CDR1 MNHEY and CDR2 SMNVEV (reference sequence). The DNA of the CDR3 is TGTGCCAGCAGGTCCCGGTATTACGAGCAGTACTTC. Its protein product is CASRSRYYEQYF.

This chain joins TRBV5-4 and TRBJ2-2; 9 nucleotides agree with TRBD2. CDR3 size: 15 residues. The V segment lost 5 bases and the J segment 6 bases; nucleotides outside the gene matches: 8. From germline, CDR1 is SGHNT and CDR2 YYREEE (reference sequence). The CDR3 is CASSRLAGPPGELFF. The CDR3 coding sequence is TGTGCCAGCAGTCGTCTAGCGGGACCCCCCGGGGAGCTGTTTTTT.

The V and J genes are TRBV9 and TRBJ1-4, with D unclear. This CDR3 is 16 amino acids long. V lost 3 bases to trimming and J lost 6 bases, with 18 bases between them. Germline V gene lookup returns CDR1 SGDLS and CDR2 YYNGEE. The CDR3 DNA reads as TGTGCCAGCAGCGCGGGGATCGGGGAAGCCCATGAAAAACTGTTTTTT. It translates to CASSAGIGEAHEKLFF.

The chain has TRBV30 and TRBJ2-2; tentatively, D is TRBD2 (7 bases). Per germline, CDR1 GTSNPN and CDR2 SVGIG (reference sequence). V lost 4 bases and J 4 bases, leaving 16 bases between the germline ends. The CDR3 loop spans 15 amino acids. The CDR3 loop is CAWIGGPYSTGELFF. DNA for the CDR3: TGTGCCTGGATCGGGGGGCCCTATTCCACCGGGGAGCTGTTTTTT.

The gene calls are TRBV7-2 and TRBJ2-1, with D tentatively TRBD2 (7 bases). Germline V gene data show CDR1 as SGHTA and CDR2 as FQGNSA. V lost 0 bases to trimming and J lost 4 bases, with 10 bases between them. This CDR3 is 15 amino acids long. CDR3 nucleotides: TGTGCCAGCAGCTTAGCGGGGGGGCCTTACAATGAGCAGTTCTTC. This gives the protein CASSLAGGPYNEQFF.

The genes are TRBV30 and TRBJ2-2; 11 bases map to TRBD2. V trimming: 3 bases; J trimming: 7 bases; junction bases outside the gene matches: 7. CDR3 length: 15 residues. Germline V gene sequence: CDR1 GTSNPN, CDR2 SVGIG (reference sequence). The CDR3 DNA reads TGTGCCTGGAGGATTAGCGGGAGGGCCGGCGGGGAGCTGTTTTTT. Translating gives CAWRISGRAGGELFF.

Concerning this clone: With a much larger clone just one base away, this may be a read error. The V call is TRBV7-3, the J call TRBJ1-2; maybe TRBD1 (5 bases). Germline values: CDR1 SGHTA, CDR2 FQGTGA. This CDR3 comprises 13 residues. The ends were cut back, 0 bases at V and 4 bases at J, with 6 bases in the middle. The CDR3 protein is CASSLTGAYGYTF. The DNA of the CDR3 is TGTGCCAGCAGCTTAACAGGGGCCTATGGCTACACCTTC.

For the CDR3, the DNA is TGCGCCAGCAGCTTGGGGATTTCCAATGAGCAGTTCTTC. It is translated as CASSLGISNEQFF. The chain employs TRBV5-1 and TRBJ2-1, with unresolved D. This CDR3 has 13 amino acids. Trimming stripped 0 bases from V and 6 bases from J, with 7 bases between. From germline, CDR1 is SGHRS and CDR2 YFSETQ.

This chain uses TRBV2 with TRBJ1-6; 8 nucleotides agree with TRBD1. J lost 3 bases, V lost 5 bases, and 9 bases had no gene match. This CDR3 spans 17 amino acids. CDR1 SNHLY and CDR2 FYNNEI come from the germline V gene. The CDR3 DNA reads TGTGCCAGCAGTCCCGGGACAGGTTTTGGCTATAATTCACCCCTCCACTTT. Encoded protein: CASSPGTGFGYNSPLHF.

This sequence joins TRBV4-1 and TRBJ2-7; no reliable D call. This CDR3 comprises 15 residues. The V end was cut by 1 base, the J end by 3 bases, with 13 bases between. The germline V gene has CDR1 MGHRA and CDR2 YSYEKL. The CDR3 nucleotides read TGCGCCAGCAGCCAAGTCCCGGGCCAGGACTACGAGCAGTACTTC. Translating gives CASSQVPGQDYEQYF.

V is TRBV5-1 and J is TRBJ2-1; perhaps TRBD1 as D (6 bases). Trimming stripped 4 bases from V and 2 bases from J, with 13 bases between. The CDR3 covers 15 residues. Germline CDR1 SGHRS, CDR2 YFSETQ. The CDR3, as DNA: TGCGCCAGCAGCAAGACCGGGACAACCTACAATGAGCAGTTCTTC. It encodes CASSKTGTTYNEQFF. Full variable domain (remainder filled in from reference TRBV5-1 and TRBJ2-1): KAGVTQTPRYLIKTRGQQVTLSCSPISGHRSVSWYQQTPGQGLQFLFEYFSETQRNKGNFPGRFSGRQFSNSRSEMNVSTLELGDSALYLCASSKTGTTYNEQFFGPGTRLTVL.

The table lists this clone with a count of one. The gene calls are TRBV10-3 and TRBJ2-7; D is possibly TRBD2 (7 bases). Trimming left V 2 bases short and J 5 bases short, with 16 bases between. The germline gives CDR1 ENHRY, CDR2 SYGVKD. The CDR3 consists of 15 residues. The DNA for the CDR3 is TGTGCCATCAGTGAGAACTCGGGGGGCGGGGACGAGCAGTACTTC. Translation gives CAISENSGGGDEQYF.

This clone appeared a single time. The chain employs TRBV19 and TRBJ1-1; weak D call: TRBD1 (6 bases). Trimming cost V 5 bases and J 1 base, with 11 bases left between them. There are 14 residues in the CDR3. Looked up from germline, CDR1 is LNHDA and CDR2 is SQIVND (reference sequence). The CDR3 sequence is CASSVRGGNTEAFF. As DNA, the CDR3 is TGTGCCAGTAGTGTCAGGGGAGGGAACACTGAAGCTTTCTTT.

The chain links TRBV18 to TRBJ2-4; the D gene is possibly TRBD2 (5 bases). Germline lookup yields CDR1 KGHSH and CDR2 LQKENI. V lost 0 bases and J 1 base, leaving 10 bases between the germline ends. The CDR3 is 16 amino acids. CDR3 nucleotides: TGTGCCAGCTCACCACCGAGGGAAGGGGCCAAAAACATTCAGTACTTC. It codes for CASSPPREGAKNIQYF.

Here the CDR3 DNA reads TGCGCCAGCAGCTTGGACAGGGGGCCCACCACCGGGGAGCTGTTTTTT. Its translation: CASSLDRGPTTGELFF. The gene calls are TRBV5-1 and TRBJ2-2; 9 nucleotides agree with TRBD1. The CDR3 has 16 amino acids. Germline V CDR1 and CDR2: SGHRS, YFSETQ. J lost 4 bases, V lost 0 bases, and 4 bases had no gene match.

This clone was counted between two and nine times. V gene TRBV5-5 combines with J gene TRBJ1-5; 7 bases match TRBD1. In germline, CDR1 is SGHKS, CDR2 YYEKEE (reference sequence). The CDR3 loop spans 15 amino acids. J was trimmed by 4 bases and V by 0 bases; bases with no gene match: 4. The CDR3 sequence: CASSLEIRGNQPQHF. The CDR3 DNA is TGTGCCAGCAGCTTGGAAATCAGGGGGAATCAGCCCCAGCATTTT.